A single sample is the source of the 10 T cell receptor beta chains below, sequenced in a study of T cells in Graves' hyperthyroidism and ophthalmopathy. Authors of the study amplified TCR beta CDR3 regions from RNA transcripts. Researchers ran a first-round RT-PCR on the TCR CDR3 using the HTBI primer set. TCRdb redid the calling of the multiplex PCR reads with MiXCR, one entry per CDR3 protein. The sample records around 370,000 distinct CDR3 sequences, 18% being singletons. Sequences were obtained from blood. These TCRs come from a man between 18 and 35 years old with Graves' ophthalmopathy.

This rearrangement joins TRBV7-9 to TRBJ1-6; 7 positions agree with TRBD1. The CDR3 length is 15 residues. The V segment lost 2 bases and the J segment 10 bases; nucleotides outside the gene matches: 8. From germline, CDR1 is SEHNR and CDR2 FQNEAQ (reference sequence). This CDR3 reads CASSLRDSGNSPLHF. CDR3 in DNA: TGTGCCAGCAGCTTACGGGACAGTGGTAACTCACCCCTCCACTTT. Full variable domain (remainder filled in from reference TRBV7-9 and TRBJ1-6): DTGVSQNPRHKITKRGQNVTFRCDPISEHNRLYWYRQTLGQGPEFLTYFQNEAQLEKSRLLSDRFSAERPKGSFSTLEIQRTEQGDSAMYLCASSLRDSGNSPLHFGNGTRLTVT.

This clonotype came up many times. J is TRBJ1-4 and V is TRBV9, with D perhaps matching TRBD1 (5 bases). Germline CDR1 is SGDLS and CDR2 is YYNGEE. V dropped 4 bases and J dropped 3 bases, with 13 bases sitting between them. The CDR3 spans 15 residues. CDR3 bases: TGTGCCAGCAGCTTCGCAGGGAGGGCTAATGAAAAACTGTTTTTT. This sequence encodes CASSFAGRANEKLFF. The whole variable domain, filled in from reference TRBV9 and TRBJ1-4, reads DSGVTQTPKHLITATGQRVTLRCSPRSGDLSVYWYQQSLDQGLQFLIQYYNGEERAKGNILERFSAQQFPDLHSELNLSSLELGDSALYFCASSFAGRANEKLFFGSGTQLSVL.

The chain carries TRBV3-1 and TRBJ2-7; the D is unclear. The CDR3 contains 16 residues. Trimming stripped 0 bases from V and 0 bases from J, with 12 bases between. Germline V gene lookup returns CDR1 LGHDT and CDR2 YNNKEL (reference sequence). The CDR3 DNA reads as TGTGCCAGCAGCCAAGATCTCGGCGCAAGCTCCTACGAGCAGTACTTC. Its protein is CASSQDLGASSYEQYF.

The chain links TRBV3-1 to TRBJ2-6, with 7 bases identical to TRBD2. This CDR3 comprises 15 residues. The germline CDR1 and CDR2 sequences are LGHDT and YNNKEL (reference sequence). Trimming removed 4 bases from V and 2 bases from J; junction bases left unmatched: 2. CDR3 residues: CASSRLAAGANVLTF. CDR3 coding DNA: TGTGCCAGCAGCCGCCTAGCGGCTGGGGCCAACGTCCTGACTTTC.

This clonotype was counted a few times. The chain couples TRBV4-1 to TRBJ1-2; D remains unclear. This CDR3 is built from 12 residues. V was shortened by 2 bases and J by 12 bases, with 13 bases between the two germline ends. CDR1 and CDR2 (germline): MGHRA, YSYEKL. The CDR3 DNA reads as TGCGCCAGCAGCCAAATTTTCGGTGCTAACACCTTC. Translated, it gives CASSQIFGANTF.

J is TRBJ1-5 and V is TRBV12-3 or TRBV12-4; D call uncertain. V gave up 2 bases and J gave up 1 base, with 9 bases separating them. CDR3 length: 15 residues. The CDR3 coding sequence is TGTGCCAGCAGTTTATCGGGTCGGAGCAATCAGCCCCAGCATTTT. Its protein is CASSLSGRSNQPQHF.

The chain is built from TRBV4-1 and TRBJ1-5; D is perhaps TRBD1 (5 bases). V was pared by 3 bases and J by 0 bases, with 15 bases between. The CDR3 length is 17 residues. Germline CDR1 and CDR2: MGHRA and YSYEKL. The CDR3 DNA follows: TGCGCCAGCAGCCACGGGGACGGACGCTATAGCAATCAGCCCCAGCATTTT. Amino acids: CASSHGDGRYSNQPQHF.

This clonotype was counted ten times or more. The chain combines TRBV18 with TRBJ1-1; tentative D call: TRBD1 (5 bases). CDR3 length equals 13 residues. V was cut by 4 bases and J by 11 bases, with 17 bases left in between. The germline gives CDR1 KGHSH, CDR2 LQKENI. CDR3 sequence: CASSRTGTGVAFF. The CDR3 DNA is TGTGCCAGCTCACGTACAGGAACGGGGGTGGCTTTCTTT.

This clonotype has more than one count but fewer than ten. This chain uses TRBV11-2 with TRBJ2-5, with 9 nucleotides matching TRBD1. V shed 4 bases, J shed 7 bases, and the junction held 7 bases outside the gene matches. The CDR3 consists of 14 residues. The V gene's germline CDR1 is SGHAT and CDR2 FQNNGV. In DNA form, the CDR3 reads TGTGCCAGCAGCTACCGGACGGGACAGGGGACCCAGTACTTC. This codes for CASSYRTGQGTQYF.

The rearrangement uses TRBV27 and TRBJ1-4; D not certain. CDR3 length equals 14 residues. Deletions cut 2 bases from V and 3 bases from J, with 7 bases between. Germline V CDR1 and CDR2: MNHEY, SMNVEV (reference sequence). CDR3 in DNA: TGTGCCAGCAGTTTAGGGTCAGCTAATGAAAAACTGTTTTTT. Its translation: CASSLGSANEKLFF.